This record covers a single TCR beta chain. The antigen it recognizes is unknown. Per-base qualities were not stored, and no clone one base away is much larger. V sheds 0 bases and J sheds 6 bases, leaving 11 bases between their ends. The CDR3, from cysteine to phenylalanine, totals 14 residues. The entry retains the CDR3 DNA only, 42 bases that are in frame from base 1. Participants in the prospective study were enrolled through a virtual design, were aged about 18 to 90 years, and lived in roughly 24 United States geographic areas. In the prospective study, participants were assigned to cohorts based on the clinical history participants reported in a screening survey and a study questionnaire. Recovered participants in ImmuneRACE Cohort 3 were defined as having two consecutive negative NP/OP PCR tests, clearance from a healthcare professional, or resolution of symptoms. Mobile phlebotomists in the prospective study collected whole blood, serum and a nasopharyngeal or oropharyngeal swab from every participant. Prospective study participants could optionally give additional blood draws and questionnaires over an approximately two-month period. Blood samples from the prospective study were shipped frozen or at room temperature prior to DNA extraction.

This sample was taken from a study of blood T cell repertoires in COVID-19 (dated by TCRdb to 2018 to 2021). In terms of the full investigation: Samples covering the acute and convalescent phases of COVID-19 were provided by collaborators in the United States, Italy and Spain. The material from the prospective study consisted of cDNA or gDNA derived from T cells, B-cell-depleted T cells, or PBMCs. The dataset comprised deeply sampled blood TCRbeta repertoires from subjects exposed to, actively infected with, or recovered from COVID-19. A freely available public database, intended as a resource for researchers studying the immune response to SARS-CoV-2, is where the repertoires were released. Samples were obtained from the ongoing ImmuneRACE study (first 160 participants) and from some 1,200 subjects provided by 6 global collaborators. A de-identified subject ID, COVID-19 status, age in years and sex were almost always included in the sample metadata. Where available, HLA class I and class II types were taken from metadata supplied by the sample provider and were not determined by assay-based typing. What the study reported, not specific to this receptor: The quantity of clinical and demographic metadata differed by source and by participant and was supplied without curation.

TCRbeta CDR3 regions were amplified from genomic DNA by means of the immunoSEQ Assay, a bias-controlled multiplex PCR. On the study's bioinformatics: Nucleated cell counts per sample were estimated from amplification of reference gene primers within the assay. To quantify the absolute abundance of each unique TCRbeta CDR3 rearrangement, sequence reads were collapsed and filtered. For each sample, productive Simpson clonality was calculated as the square root of Simpson's diversity index across productive rearrangements. TCRdb limited this immuneACCESS table to in-frame rearrangements with V and J called. A share of clones is missing; checked studies link under half to unresolved V genes, and the rest is unexplained. V and J calls plus clone size are reproduced from that table; the DNA served to infer D and trimming. This sample is represented by 350,000 to 450,000 clones; roughly 91% of them were singletons. The ten largest clones capture approximately 1.5% of the sample.

Input material: PBMCs or T cells enriched from blood (not recorded which). The chain couples TRBV23-1 to TRBJ1-1, with no confident D gene call. TRBV23-1 is an ORF; its function is uncertain. This receptor was taken from a woman aged 25 to 39 who had recovered from COVID-19. The CDR3 protein: CASSQSPEKSEAFF. In nucleotides, the sequence is TGCGCCAGCAGTCAATCTCCGGAGAAGTCTGAAGCTTTCTTT.